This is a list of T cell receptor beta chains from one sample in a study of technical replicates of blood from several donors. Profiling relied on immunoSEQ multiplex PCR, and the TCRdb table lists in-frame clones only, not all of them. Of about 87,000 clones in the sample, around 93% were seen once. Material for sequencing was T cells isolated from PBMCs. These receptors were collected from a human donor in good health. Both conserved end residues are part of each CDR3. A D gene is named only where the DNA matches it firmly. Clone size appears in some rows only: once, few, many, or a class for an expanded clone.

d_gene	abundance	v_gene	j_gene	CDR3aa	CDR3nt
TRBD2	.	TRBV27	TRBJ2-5	CASSPLGLASKYF	TGTGCCAGCAGTCCGCTGGGACTAGCTTCGAAGTACTTC
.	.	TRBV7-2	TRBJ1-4	CASSQGGPTEKLFF	TGTGCCAGCAGCCAGGGTGGGCCGACGGAAAAACTGTTTTTT
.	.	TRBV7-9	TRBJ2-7	CASSKGRNEQYF	TGTGCCAGCAGCAAGGGGCGCAACGAGCAGTACTTC
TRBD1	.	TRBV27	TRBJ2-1	CASSSYDRGNEQFF	TGTGCCAGCAGTTCCTACGACAGGGGGAATGAGCAGTTCTTC
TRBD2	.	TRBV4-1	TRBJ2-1	CASSQGPGTSVYNEQFF	TGCGCCAGCAGCCAAGGCCCCGGGACTAGCGTGTACAATGAGCAGTTCTTC
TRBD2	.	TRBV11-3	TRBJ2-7	CASSPWTSLIFEQYF	TGTGCCAGCAGCCCCTGGACTAGTTTAATCTTCGAGCAGTACTTC
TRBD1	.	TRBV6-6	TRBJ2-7	CASRQPGQGQYEQYF	TGTGCCAGCAGACAACCGGGACAGGGGCAATACGAGCAGTACTTC
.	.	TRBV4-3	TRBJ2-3	CASSGPRGRPDTQYF	TGCGCCAGCAGCGGACCTCGGGGGAGGCCAGATACGCAGTATTTT
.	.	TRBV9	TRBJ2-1	CASSVDHFRQFF	TGTGCCAGCAGCGTAGATCACTTCCGGCAGTTCTTC
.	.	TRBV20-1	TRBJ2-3	CSGLLTDTQYF	TGCAGTGGGTTACTCACAGATACGCAGTATTTT
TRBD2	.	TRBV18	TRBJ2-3	CASSPQAGTKDTQYF	TGTGCCAGCTCACCACAAGCGGGAACGAAAGATACGCAGTATTTT
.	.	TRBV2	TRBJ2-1	CASSLRLEGEQFF	TGTGCCAGCAGTCTTAGACTCGAGGGTGAGCAGTTCTTC
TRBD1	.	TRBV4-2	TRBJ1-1	CASSQDRTGSGVNAFF	TGTGCCAGCAGCCAAGATCGGACAGGGTCGGGGGTAAATGCTTTCTTT
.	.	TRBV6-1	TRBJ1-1	CASKILQEAFF	TGTGCCAGCAAGATTTTACAAGAAGCTTTCTTT
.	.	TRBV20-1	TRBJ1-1	CSARFIQEAFF	TGCAGTGCTAGATTTATACAGGAAGCTTTCTTT
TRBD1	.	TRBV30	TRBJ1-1	CAWDQGQRNTEAFF	TGTGCCTGGGACCAGGGACAGAGGAACACTGAAGCTTTCTTT
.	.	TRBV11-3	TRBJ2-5	CASSKTEETQYF	TGTGCCAGCAGCAAGACGGAGGAGACCCAGTACTTC
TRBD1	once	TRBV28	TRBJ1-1	CASSVTGGDTEAFF	TGTGCCAGCAGTGTGACAGGGGGTGACACTGAAGCTTTCTTT
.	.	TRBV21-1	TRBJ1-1	CASEHLVKNTEAFF	TGTGCCAGCGAACACCTGGTTAAGAACACTGAAGCTTTCTTT
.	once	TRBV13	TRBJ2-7	CASSARTEIYEQYF	TGTGCCAGCAGCGCCCGGACAGAAATCTACGAGCAGTACTTC
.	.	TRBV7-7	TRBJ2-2	CASSLRETGELFF	TGTGCTAGCAGCTTGAGGGAGACCGGGGAGCTGTTTTTT